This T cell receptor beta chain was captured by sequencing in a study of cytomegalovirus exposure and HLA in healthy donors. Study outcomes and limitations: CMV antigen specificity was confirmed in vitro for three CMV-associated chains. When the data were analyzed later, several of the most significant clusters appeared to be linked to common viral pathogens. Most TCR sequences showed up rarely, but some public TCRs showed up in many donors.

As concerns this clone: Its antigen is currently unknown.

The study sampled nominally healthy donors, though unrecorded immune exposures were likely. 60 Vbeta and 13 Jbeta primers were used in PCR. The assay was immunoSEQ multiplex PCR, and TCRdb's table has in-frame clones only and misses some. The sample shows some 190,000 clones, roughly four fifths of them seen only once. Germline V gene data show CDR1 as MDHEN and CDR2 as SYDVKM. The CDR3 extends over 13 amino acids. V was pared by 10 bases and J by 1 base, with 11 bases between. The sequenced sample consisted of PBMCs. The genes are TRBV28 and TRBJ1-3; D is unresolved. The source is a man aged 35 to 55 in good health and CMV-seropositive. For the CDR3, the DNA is TGTGCCACGGAGAGGGTTTCTGGAAACACCATATATTTT. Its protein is CATERVSGNTIYF.